Presented here are 16 T cell receptor beta chains from one specimen sequenced in a study of cytomegalovirus exposure and HLA in healthy donors. Primers for the PCR totalled 60 Vbeta and 13 Jbeta. Sequencing used immunoSEQ multiplex PCR; TCRdb keeps in-frame clones, though not all of them. The table has roughly 130,000 clones, roughly 72% seen once. Source material: PBMCs. The receptor set was obtained from a man aged 35 to 55 in good health and CMV-seronegative.

The chain links TRBV5-8 to TRBJ2-1; tentative D call: TRBD2 (6 bases). With 3 bases removed from V and 7 bases from J, the gap between germline ends came to 8 bases. The CDR3 has 12 amino acids. CDR1 and CDR2 from the germline V gene are SGHTS and YDEGEE. The CDR3 DNA is TGTGCCAGCAGCTGGGGGAGGAATGAGCAGTTCTTC. It is translated as CASSWGRNEQFF.

This chain connects TRBV11-2 to TRBJ2-5, with a tentative D call TRBD1 (6 bases). CDR3 length: 15 residues. Germline V gene sequence: CDR1 SGHAT, CDR2 FQNNGV. V was shortened by 2 bases and J by 5 bases, with 15 bases between the two germline ends. The CDR3 nucleotides read TGTGCCAGCAGCTTAATTAACCAGGGGACCGAGACCCAGTACTTC. This translates into CASSLINQGTETQYF.

The chain is built from TRBV21-1 and TRBJ2-1; the table's D call, TRBD1, was not checked against the DNA. TRBV21-1 is tagged as a pseudogene. The CDR3 extends over 14 amino acids. As DNA, the CDR3 is TGTGGAAACAGGAGACAGAGCTCCTACAATGAGCAGTTCTTC. It specifies CGNRRQSSYNEQFF.

The chain joins TRBV6-1 to TRBJ2-1, with a tentative D call TRBD2 (6 bases). Looked up from germline, CDR1 is MNHNS and CDR2 is SASEGT. V dropped 8 bases and J dropped 3 bases, with 14 bases sitting between them. The length of the CDR3 is 14 residues. As DNA, the CDR3 is TGTGCCAGCTACGGAGGGCAGGTCTACAATGAGCAGTTCTTC. This codes for CASYGGQVYNEQFF.

The rearrangement joins TRBV2 to TRBJ2-5; TRBD2 aligns across 8 bases. Germline CDR1 reads SNHLY; CDR2 reads FYNNEI. The CDR3 is 14 residues long. The trim removed 2 bases at V and 3 bases at J, leaving 2 bases unmatched. Here the CDR3 reads CASSELGGEETQYF. CDR3 coding DNA: TGTGCCAGCAGTGAACTCGGGGGGGAAGAGACCCAGTACTTC.

The V gene is TRBV19, the J gene TRBJ2-5; the D gene is possibly TRBD2 (6 bases). Trimming removed 3 bases from V and 5 bases from J, with 13 bases in between. The CDR3 is 14 amino acids. Germline V lookup: CDR1 LNHDA, CDR2 SQIVND (reference sequence). CDR3 nucleotides: TGTGCCAGTAGTATGGGGCTCCGGGGGGAGACCCAGTACTTC. Encoded protein: CASSMGLRGETQYF.

The chain is built from TRBV4-1 and TRBJ2-7; D not certain. The germline CDR1 and CDR2 sequences are MGHRA and YSYEKL. With 1 base removed from V and 3 bases from J, the gap between germline ends came to 7 bases. The length of the CDR3 is 13 residues. CDR3 coding DNA: TGCGCCAGCAGCCAAGTGGGCCGCTACGAGCAGTACTTC. Protein: CASSQVGRYEQYF.

This sequence joins TRBV5-1 and TRBJ1-6; 9 bases match TRBD1. With V trimmed by 4 bases and J by 14 bases, 7 bases remained unmatched. Germline V gene sequence: CDR1 SGHRS, CDR2 YFSETQ. The CDR3 is 13 amino acids. This CDR3 reads CASSATGGPSLHF. As DNA, the CDR3 is TGCGCCAGCAGCGCTACAGGGGGCCCCTCCCTCCACTTT.

This sequence joins TRBV28 and TRBJ1-1; the match to TRBD1 covers 12 bases. The CDR3 consists of 16 residues. Germline CDR1 reads MDHEN; CDR2 reads SYDVKM. Losses at the gene ends were 2 bases for V and 6 bases for J; bases not matched to a gene: 7. CDR3 nucleotide sequence: TGTGCCAGCAGTTTACCGCGGGGACAGGGGGCCTCTGAAGCTTTCTTT. Encoded protein: CASSLPRGQGASEAFF. Full variable domain (rest looked up from reference TRBV28 and TRBJ1-1): DVKVTQSSRYLVKRTGEKVFLECVQDMDHENMFWYRQDPGLGLRLIYFSYDVKMKEKGDIPEGYSVSREKKERFSLILESASTNQTSMYLCASSLPRGQGASEAFFGQGTRLTVV.

To note about this clone: Other DNA sequences in the same sample also yield this CDR3. The J gene is TRBJ2-5, the V gene TRBV12-5, with TRBD1 identical over 7 bases. Germline CDR1 is LGHNT and CDR2 is FRNRAP. There are 13 residues in the CDR3. CDR3 in amino acids: CTSGNDRVETQYF. CDR3 sequence (DNA): TGTACCAGTGGTAATGACAGGGTAGAGACCCAGTACTTC.

This clone was seen a handful of times. The V gene is TRBV28, the J gene TRBJ2-1; 10 positions match TRBD2. Germline V CDR1 and CDR2: MDHEN, SYDVKM. The CDR3 is made up of 16 amino acids. V gave up 7 bases and J gave up 5 bases; unmatched junction bases: 11. CDR3 residues: CASNQAGGKINNEQFF. The CDR3 DNA is TGTGCCAGCAATCAAGCGGGGGGGAAAATTAACAATGAGCAGTTCTTC. Looking up the rest from reference TRBV28 and TRBJ2-1 gives the full variable domain: DVKVTQSSRYLVKRTGEKVFLECVQDMDHENMFWYRQDPGLGLRLIYFSYDVKMKEKGDIPEGYSVSREKKERFSLILESASTNQTSMYLCASNQAGGKINNEQFFGPGTRLTVL.

V is TRBV6-6 and J is TRBJ2-3; 8 positions match TRBD2. V trimming: 11 bases; J trimming: 4 bases; junction bases outside the gene matches: 14. Germline V lookup: CDR1 MNHNY, CDR2 SVGAGI (reference sequence). CDR3 length: 15 residues. CDR3 protein: CAVQAGVSSSDTQYF. The CDR3 nucleotides are TGTGCCGTCCAAGCGGGAGTGAGTAGTTCAGATACGCAGTATTTT.

This chain uses TRBV5-5 with TRBJ2-7, with D tentatively TRBD1 (6 bases). Deletions cut 6 bases from V and 4 bases from J, with 11 bases between. The CDR3 sequence is 12 residues long. CDR1 and CDR2 from the germline V gene are SGHKS and YYEKEE (reference sequence). The CDR3 reads CASMAGAYEQYF. The CDR3 DNA follows: TGTGCCAGCATGGCAGGGGCGTACGAGCAGTACTTC.

J is TRBJ2-7 and V is TRBV5-1; 7 bases fit TRBD2. This CDR3 has 15 residues. Germline assignment: CDR1 SGHRS and CDR2 YFSETQ. Trimming removed 5 bases from V and 0 bases from J; junction bases left unmatched: 8. In nucleotides, the CDR3 is TGCGCCAGCAGGATGCTAGCGGCCGGCTCCTACGAGCAGTACTTC. Its translation is CASRMLAAGSYEQYF.

V is TRBV7-2 and J is TRBJ2-7, with a weak D call TRBD2 (6 bases). This CDR3 contains 13 residues. V lost 4 bases to trimming and J lost 3 bases, with 10 bases between them. CDR1 SGHTA and CDR2 FQGNSA come from the germline V gene. The DNA of the CDR3 is TGTGCCAGCAGCTCGGGACTGCTCTACGAGCAGTACTTC. Translation gives CASSSGLLYEQYF.

The CDR3 loop reads CATSRDLSSGSYEQYF. CDR3 DNA: TGTGCCACCAGCAGGGATCTCTCCAGCGGTTCCTACGAGCAGTACTTC. The genes are TRBV15 and TRBJ2-7; possibly TRBD2 for D (5 bases). There are 16 residues in the CDR3. The germline CDR1 and CDR2 sequences are LNHNV and YYDKDF (reference sequence). V was shortened by 3 bases and J by 1 base, with 16 bases between the two germline ends.